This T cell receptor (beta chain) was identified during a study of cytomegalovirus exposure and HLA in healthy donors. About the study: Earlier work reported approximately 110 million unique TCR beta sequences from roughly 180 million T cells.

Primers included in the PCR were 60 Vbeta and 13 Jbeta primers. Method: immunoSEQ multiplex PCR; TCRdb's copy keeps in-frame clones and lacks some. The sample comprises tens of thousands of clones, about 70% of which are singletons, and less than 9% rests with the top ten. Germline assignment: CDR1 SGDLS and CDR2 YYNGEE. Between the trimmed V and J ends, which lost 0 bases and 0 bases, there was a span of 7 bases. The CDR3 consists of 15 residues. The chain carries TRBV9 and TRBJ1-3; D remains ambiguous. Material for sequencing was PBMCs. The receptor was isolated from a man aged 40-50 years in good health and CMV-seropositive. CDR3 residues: CASSVELISGNTIYF. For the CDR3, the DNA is TGTGCCAGCAGCGTAGAACTGATCTCTGGAAACACCATATATTTT.